This T cell receptor beta chain stems from a study of T cell repertoires in cytomegalovirus infection. Study details: Used in the study were CMV epitopes, some recently identified and HLA-C-restricted, others well-studied and HLA-B-restricted. Matching HLA type and CMV infection were both indicated by public TCR beta signatures. General study results and limits: Cumulative public TCR beta family frequency identified carriers of CMV plus the relevant HLA. Dominating the ex vivo response were TCR beta clonotypes that were CMV-specific and HLA-C-restricted.

This CDR3 is 14 amino acids long. Germline V CDR1 and CDR2: SGHVS, FNYEAQ. After removal of 5 bases from V and 4 bases from J, the junction contained 4 bases not matched to a gene. TCRdb independently ran MiXCR on the reads; one entry per CDR3 protein. The sample includes hundreds of thousands of distinct CDR3 sequences, 42% of them seen just once. Regarding this clonotype: Its specificity is unknown.

The receptor was isolated from a human donor in good health (CMV status not recorded). Some clones in this sample may be carry-over from other donors' samples. V gene TRBV7-6 combines with J gene TRBJ1-3, with 8 positions matching TRBD1. This specimen was cultured PBMCs, taken from culture after CMV antigen stimulation. Written as DNA, the CDR3 is TGTGCCAGCAGCAGACAGGGGTGGGGAAACACCATATATTTT. It is translated as CASSRQGWGNTIYF.